A single sample is the source of the 31 T cell receptor beta chains below, sequenced in a study of blood T cell repertoires in COVID-19. Data came from immunoSEQ multiplex PCR; TCRdb stores just in-frame clones and leaves some out. This table holds under 200,000 clones, approximately 81% found once. Sequencing was done on a sample of PBMCs or T cells enriched from blood (not recorded which). The source is a woman aged 50 to 65 who had recovered from COVID-19.

The rearrangement uses TRBV2 and TRBJ2-5; perhaps TRBD1 as D (6 bases). Trimming took off 6 bases at V and 4 bases at J, with 9 bases between the two ends. CDR3 size: 12 residues. In germline, CDR1 is SNHLY, CDR2 FYNNEI. DNA of the CDR3: TGTGCCAGCAGAGGGACAAGAGAGACCCAGTACTTC. Translating gives CASRGTRETQYF.

This clone was counted only a few times. The V gene is TRBV7-9, the J gene TRBJ1-2; a possible D gene is TRBD1 (5 bases). Germline V lookup: CDR1 SEHNR, CDR2 FQNEAQ (reference sequence). This CDR3 comprises 16 residues. Trimming removed 6 bases from V and 6 bases from J, with 23 bases in between. This CDR3 reads CASSPFSGAKKDGYTF. DNA for the CDR3: TGTGCCAGCAGTCCATTTAGTGGGGCGAAGAAGGATGGCTACACCTTC.

The rearrangement uses TRBV19 and TRBJ2-7; 7 bases agree with TRBD1. This CDR3 contains 15 residues. Germline trimming cut 4 bases from V and 2 bases from J; bases unmatched to any gene: 8. The V gene's germline CDR1 is LNHDA and CDR2 SQIVND (reference sequence). In DNA form, the CDR3 reads TGTGCCAGTAGTAAGCAAACAGGGGTACCCTACGAGCAGTACTTC. It is translated as CASSKQTGVPYEQYF.

The gene calls are TRBV4-3 and TRBJ2-5; 10 nucleotides agree with TRBD2. Trimming at V came to 3 bases and at J to 5 bases, leaving 6 bases not matched to a gene. CDR1 and CDR2 from the germline V gene are LGHNA and YSLEER. The CDR3 has 15 amino acids. CDR3 region: CASSHRAGGIETQYF. The CDR3 DNA follows: TGCGCCAGCAGCCACCGAGCGGGGGGGATTGAGACCCAGTACTTC.

V is TRBV5-8 and J is TRBJ2-3, with 9 bases matching TRBD1. Trimming removed 1 base from V and 3 bases from J; junction bases left unmatched: 15. The CDR3 is 19 amino acids. From germline, CDR1 is SGHTS and CDR2 YDEGEE. The CDR3 DNA reads TGTGCCAGCAGCTTGAAACTCGGGACAGGGTCTTGGCGGACAGATACGCAGTATTTT. It translates to CASSLKLGTGSWRTDTQYF.

This chain connects TRBV5-1 to TRBJ1-6; 8 bases are a match to TRBD1. Unmatched junction bases numbered 9, after V lost 4 bases and J lost 9 bases. Per germline, CDR1 SGHRS and CDR2 YFSETQ. This CDR3 region has 15 residues. CDR3 loop: CASSPTGDDTSPLHF. The CDR3, as DNA: TGCGCCAGCAGCCCGACAGGGGATGATACTTCACCCCTCCACTTT.

This chain uses TRBV20-1 with TRBJ2-5; D gene unclear. The germline V gene encodes CDR1 DFQATT and CDR2 SNEGSKA (reference sequence). The V and J ends lost 6 bases and 5 bases respectively, with 7 bases between them. The CDR3 totals 10 residues. The CDR3 protein is CSAPLETQYF. In nucleotides, the CDR3 is TGCAGTGCCCCCCTCGAGACCCAGTACTTC.

V is TRBV18 and J is TRBJ1-4; tentative D call: TRBD1 (5 bases). Per germline, CDR1 KGHSH and CDR2 LQKENI. This CDR3 has 15 amino acids. Trimming removed 3 bases at V and 4 bases at J, with 12 bases between. The CDR3 sequence: CASSPWGGLNEKLFF. The DNA of the CDR3 is TGTGCCAGCTCACCGTGGGGGGGACTTAATGAAAAACTGTTTTTT.

This clone was seen a few times. The chain recombines TRBV28 with TRBJ1-1; TRBD1 matches 7 bases. This CDR3 has 13 amino acids. CDR1 and CDR2 from the germline V gene are MDHEN and SYDVKM. V trimming: 6 bases; J trimming: 4 bases; junction bases outside the gene matches: 5. CDR3 nucleotide sequence: TGTGCCAGCAGCCAAGGGGACAGCACTGAAGCTTTCTTT. The encoded protein is CASSQGDSTEAFF. Supplemented by reference TRBV28 and TRBJ1-1, the full variable domain reads DVKVTQSSRYLVKRTGEKVFLECVQDMDHENMFWYRQDPGLGLRLIYFSYDVKMKEKGDIPEGYSVSREKKERFSLILESASTNQTSMYLCASSQGDSTEAFFGQGTRLTVV.

The rearrangement joins TRBV28 to TRBJ2-3; 12 positions agree with TRBD2. The CDR3 extends over 17 amino acids. Germline CDR1 and CDR2: MDHEN and SYDVKM. The junction had 8 bases not matched to a gene; V was cut back by 7 bases and J by 0 bases. In nucleotides, the CDR3 is TGTGCCAGCACCCCTAGCGGGAGGGCCGGTAGCACAGATACGCAGTATTTT. Translating it yields CASTPSGRAGSTDTQYF.

The chain uses TRBV3-1 (or the pseudogene TRBV3-2) and TRBJ1-1; D gene uncertain. This CDR3 contains 13 residues. The ends were cut back, 8 bases at V and 5 bases at J, with 15 bases in the middle. Germline assignment: CDR1 LGHDT and CDR2 YNNKEL (reference sequence). In DNA, the CDR3 is TGTGCCAGCGGAAGTACGGGGAAAACTGAAGCTTTCTTT. Protein: CASGSTGKTEAFF.

The CDR3 region has the DNA TGTGCCAGCAGCCCTCTACCCACTAGCGGGAGGAGGAATGAGCAGTTCTTC. It specifies CASSPLPTSGRRNEQFF. This chain connects TRBV7-6 to TRBJ2-1; 12 bases align to TRBD2. The V gene's germline CDR1 is SGHVS and CDR2 FNYEAQ. V was clipped by 5 bases and J by 7 bases; unmatched bases: 12. The length of the CDR3 is 17 residues.

The chain employs TRBV7-3 and TRBJ1-6; perhaps TRBD1 as D (5 bases). This CDR3 has 12 amino acids. The germline CDR1 and CDR2 sequences are SGHTA and FQGTGA. V was shortened by 5 bases and J by 12 bases, with 11 bases between the two germline ends. This CDR3 reads CASSKPGGPLHF. The CDR3 region has the DNA TGTGCCAGCAGCAAACCGGGGGGACCCCTCCACTTT.

V and J are TRBV3-1 (or the pseudogene TRBV3-2) and TRBJ2-1, with 10 bases lining up with TRBD2. The CDR3 length is 14 residues. J lost 6 bases, V lost 4 bases, and 3 bases had no gene match. Germline CDR1 and CDR2: LGHDT and YNNKEL (reference sequence). The CDR3: CASSRSSGSNEQFF. In DNA, the CDR3 is TGTGCCAGCAGCCGGTCTAGCGGGAGCAATGAGCAGTTCTTC.

The chain uses TRBV2 and TRBJ2-7; 11 bases match TRBD1. V shed 3 bases and J 5 bases; nucleotides not matched to a gene: 3. There are 14 residues in the CDR3. Per the germline V gene, CDR1 is SNHLY and CDR2 is FYNNEI. The CDR3 region is CASSDWDRGDEQYF. The CDR3 bases are TGTGCCAGCAGTGATTGGGACAGGGGGGACGAGCAGTACTTC.

This clone was recorded a few times. This chain joins TRBV7-3 and TRBJ1-1; no clear D gene. Trimming stripped 5 bases from V and 0 bases from J, with 7 bases between. The CDR3 length is 13 residues. Per the germline V gene, CDR1 is SGHTA and CDR2 is FQGTGA. CDR3 in DNA: TGTGCCAGCAGCAGAGAGATGAACACTGAAGCTTTCTTT. This translates into CASSREMNTEAFF.

This chain connects TRBV5-6 to TRBJ1-1; D remains unclear. Germline CDR1 SGHDT, CDR2 YYEEEE. The V end lost 2 bases, the J end lost 1 base, and 9 bases lay between the germline ends. This CDR3 spans 14 amino acids. The CDR3 loop is CASSFGPKNTEAFF. As DNA, the CDR3 is TGTGCCAGCAGCTTCGGTCCCAAGAACACTGAAGCTTTCTTT. Complete variable domain (other parts from reference TRBV5-6 and TRBJ1-1): DAGVTQSPTHLIKTRGQQVTLRCSPKSGHDTVSWYQQALGQGPQFIFQYYEEEERQRGNFPDRFSGHQFPNYSSELNVNALLLGDSALYLCASSFGPKNTEAFFGQGTRLTVV.

This sequence joins TRBV9 and TRBJ1-3; 8 bases line up with TRBD1. The germline V gene has CDR1 SGDLS and CDR2 YYNGEE. The CDR3 runs 15 residues. Germline trimming cut 6 bases from V and 0 bases from J; bases unmatched to any gene: 5. CDR3 protein: CASTGTGRSGNTIYF. The CDR3 nucleotides read TGTGCCAGCACCGGGACAGGACGCTCTGGAAACACCATATATTTT.

The V call is TRBV4-3, the J call TRBJ1-4; 9 positions agree with TRBD1. Per germline, CDR1 LGHNA and CDR2 YSLEER. V shed 1 base and J 7 bases; nucleotides not matched to a gene: 13. CDR3 length: 18 amino acids. The CDR3 DNA reads as TGCGCCAGCAGCCAAGTAGGGAAGACCGACAGGGGGAGTGAAAAACTGTTTTTT. It specifies CASSQVGKTDRGSEKLFF.

The chain combines TRBV7-2 with TRBJ1-5; a weak D match, TRBD1 (5 bases). The CDR3 runs 13 residues. CDR1 and CDR2 from the germline V gene are SGHTA and FQGNSA. Trimming stripped 1 base from V and 6 bases from J, with 7 bases between. Here the CDR3 reads CASSLEGFQPQHF. DNA of the CDR3: TGTGCCAGCAGCTTAGAGGGGTTTCAGCCCCAGCATTTT. The full variable domain, with the rest looked up from reference TRBV7-2 and TRBJ1-5, is GAGVSQSPSNKVTEKGKDVELRCDPISGHTALYWYRQSLGQGLEFLIYFQGNSAPDKSGLPSDRFSAERTGGSVSTLTIQRTQQEDSAVYLCASSLEGFQPQHFGDGTRLSIL.

CDR3 amino acids: CASSSLSSEAFF. CDR3 DNA sequence: TGTGCCAGCAGCTCACTCTCTTCTGAAGCTTTCTTT. The V and J genes are TRBV27 and TRBJ1-1; D is undetermined. Germline CDR1 reads MNHEY; CDR2 reads SMNVEV (reference sequence). Trimming stripped 6 bases from V and 6 bases from J, with 11 bases between. This CDR3 spans 12 amino acids.

This rearrangement joins TRBV28 to TRBJ2-1; 11 nucleotides agree with TRBD2. The CDR3 is made up of 14 amino acids. The ends lost 2 bases at V and 10 bases at J; junction bases unmatched: 4. Germline CDR1 and CDR2: MDHEN and SYDVKM. The CDR3 loop reads CASSLGTSGSEQFF. CDR3 coding DNA: TGTGCCAGCAGTTTAGGGACTAGCGGATCCGAGCAGTTCTTC.

The genes are TRBV7-2 and TRBJ1-2; 9 bases agree with TRBD1. J was trimmed by 8 bases and V by 3 bases; bases with no gene match: 7. Germline CDR1 reads SGHTA; CDR2 reads FQGNSA. CDR3 length: 14 residues. The CDR3 DNA sequence: TGTGCCAGCAGCTTCTCGGACAGGGGCGACGGCTACACCTTC. The encoded protein is CASSFSDRGDGYTF.

This clone came up once. The chain has TRBV6-5 and TRBJ1-2; no reliable D call. Germline CDR1 MNHEY, CDR2 SVGAGI. The CDR3 is 15 amino acids. V was cut by 5 bases and J by 1 base, with 14 bases left in between. The CDR3 nucleotides are TGTGCCAGCAGTCCGCTCTCAGACTTTAACTATGGCTACACCTTC. As protein: CASSPLSDFNYGYTF.

This rearrangement joins TRBV28 to TRBJ1-5; TRBD1 matches at 8 bases. Germline lookup yields CDR1 MDHEN and CDR2 SYDVKM. The J segment lost 1 base and the V segment lost 6 bases, leaving 11 bases of the junction unmatched. The length of the CDR3 is 17 residues. The CDR3 loop is CASSPPPGGTSNQPQHF. The CDR3 DNA reads as TGTGCCAGCAGCCCCCCCCCAGGGGGCACCAGCAATCAGCCCCAGCATTTT.

The chain has TRBV7-3 and TRBJ2-1; 7 bases match TRBD2. Losses at the gene ends were 5 bases for V and 8 bases for J; bases not matched to a gene: 9. The CDR3 runs 14 residues. The germline V gene encodes CDR1 SGHTA and CDR2 FQGTGA. CDR3 nucleotide sequence: TGTGCCAGCAGCCCCTGGGGGGGAGGCGATGAGCAGTTCTTC. The encoded protein is CASSPWGGGDEQFF.

The DNA for the CDR3 is TGTGCCACCAGCAGAGATCCGCAGGGGACCTCTGGAAACACCATATATTTT. Its translation: CATSRDPQGTSGNTIYF. This chain joins TRBV15 and TRBJ1-3, with a possible D match to TRBD1 (6 bases). Trimming took 0 bases from V and 0 from J, leaving 12 bases between them. The CDR3 is 17 amino acids. From germline, CDR1 is LNHNV and CDR2 YYDKDF (reference sequence).

J is TRBJ1-2 and V is TRBV2; tentatively, D is TRBD1 (5 bases). With 1 base removed from V and 5 bases from J, the gap between germline ends came to 14 bases. CDR1 is SNHLY and CDR2 is FYNNEI in the germline V gene. There are 15 residues in the CDR3. The CDR3 is CASSEEGATLYGYTF. The CDR3 region has the DNA TGTGCCAGCAGTGAAGAAGGGGCGACCCTATATGGCTACACCTTC.

This clone has a single count. The chain links TRBV9 to TRBJ1-3, with a weak D call TRBD1 (6 bases). Per the germline V gene, CDR1 is SGDLS and CDR2 is YYNGEE. Trimming left V 3 bases short and J 0 bases short, with 13 bases between. The CDR3 runs to 16 residues. CDR3: CASSGPDRFSGNTIYF. CDR3 sequence (DNA): TGTGCCAGCAGCGGACCGGACAGATTCTCTGGAAACACCATATATTTT.

The table lists this clone with a count of one. The chain combines TRBV18 with TRBJ2-1, with 9 bases that match TRBD2. The J segment lost 7 bases and the V segment lost 4 bases, leaving 11 bases of the junction unmatched. Germline CDR1 and CDR2: KGHSH and LQKENI. The CDR3 covers 16 residues. The CDR3 is CASSRGGGGAANEQFF. Here the CDR3 DNA reads TGTGCCAGCTCACGAGGTGGCGGGGGGGCGGCGAATGAGCAGTTCTTC.

This chain connects TRBV6-5 to TRBJ2-3; the D is unclear. The CDR3 length is 15 residues. V shed 0 bases and J shed 2 bases, with 9 bases lying between them. The germline V gene has CDR1 MNHEY and CDR2 SVGAGI. The CDR3 sequence is CASSYSSHHTDTQYF. CDR3 bases: TGTGCCAGCAGTTACTCTAGTCACCACACAGATACGCAGTATTTT.